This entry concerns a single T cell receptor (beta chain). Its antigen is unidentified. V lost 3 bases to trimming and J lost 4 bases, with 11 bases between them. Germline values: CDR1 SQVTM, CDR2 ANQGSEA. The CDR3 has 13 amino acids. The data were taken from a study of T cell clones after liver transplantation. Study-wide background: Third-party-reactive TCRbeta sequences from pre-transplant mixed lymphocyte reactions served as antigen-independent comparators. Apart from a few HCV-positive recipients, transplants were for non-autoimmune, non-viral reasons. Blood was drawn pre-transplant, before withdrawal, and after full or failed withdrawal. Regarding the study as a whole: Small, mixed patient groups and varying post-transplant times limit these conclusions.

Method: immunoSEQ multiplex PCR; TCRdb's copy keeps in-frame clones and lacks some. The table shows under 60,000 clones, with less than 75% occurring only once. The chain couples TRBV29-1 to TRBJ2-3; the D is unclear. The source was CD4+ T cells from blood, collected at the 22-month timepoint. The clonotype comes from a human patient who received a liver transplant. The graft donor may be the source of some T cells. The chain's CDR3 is CSVDGSLADTQYF. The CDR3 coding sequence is TGCAGCGTTGACGGATCTCTCGCAGATACGCAGTATTTT.